The rows below give T cell receptor beta chains drawn from one sample of a study of blood T cell repertoires in COVID-19. Sequencing was performed with immunoSEQ multiplex PCR; in TCRdb, only in-frame clones are kept and a portion is missing. The sample comprises around 100,000 clones, around 88% of which are singletons, and approximately 3.5% rests with the top ten. Specimen: peripheral blood. The receptor source for this set is a human donor in a cohort sampled during active COVID-19. The CDR3 runs from the conserved cysteine through the conserved F or W. Each record gives: D gene, J gene, clone size, V gene, CDR3 DNA, CDR3 protein. D genes are given only for firm matches. Size is omitted from some rows. Given values are once, few, many or a class for expanded clones.

D gene: NA
J gene: TRBJ1-4
clone size: NA
V gene: TRBV7-8
CDR3 DNA: TGTGCCAGCAGCTTAGCTCGCTTGGGGAGGAAAGAAAAACTGTTTTTT
CDR3 protein: CASSLARLGRKEKLFF

D gene: NA
J gene: TRBJ2-7
clone size: NA
V gene: TRBV19
CDR3 DNA: TGTGCCACCAGGGGACGGTTCTCCTACGAGCAGTACTTC
CDR3 protein: CATRGRFSYEQYF

D gene: NA
J gene: TRBJ2-1
clone size: NA
V gene: TRBV4-2
CDR3 DNA: TGTGCCAGCAGCCCATCCAGGGGCAGCTCCTACAATGAGCAGTTCTTC
CDR3 protein: CASSPSRGSSYNEQFF

D gene: NA
J gene: TRBJ2-1
clone size: once
V gene: TRBV7-2
CDR3 DNA: TGTGCCAGCAGCTCTCTAGGAAAAGGGAGAGGATCCTACAATGAGCAGTTCTTC
CDR3 protein: CASSSLGKGRGSYNEQFF

D gene: TRBD2
J gene: TRBJ2-1
clone size: NA
V gene: TRBV19
CDR3 DNA: TGTGCCAGTACCCCAACAGGATCTAGCGGGAGGTACGAGCAGTTCTTC
CDR3 protein: CASTPTGSSGRYEQFF

D gene: TRBD1
J gene: TRBJ2-7
clone size: NA
V gene: TRBV4-2
CDR3 DNA: TGTGCCAGCAGCCAAGTAGGACAGGGGGCAGTTTACGAGCAGTACTTC
CDR3 protein: CASSQVGQGAVYEQYF

D gene: TRBD2
J gene: TRBJ2-7
clone size: many
V gene: TRBV7-9
CDR3 DNA: TGTGCCAGCAGCTTAGGGAGGACTAGCGAAGAGCAGTACTTC
CDR3 protein: CASSLGRTSEEQYF

D gene: NA
J gene: TRBJ1-5
clone size: NA
V gene: TRBV3-1/TRBV3-2
CDR3 DNA: TGTGCCAGCAGCCGTTCAGGGGCTCAGCCCCAGCATTTT
CDR3 protein: CASSRSGAQPQHF

D gene: NA
J gene: TRBJ2-5
clone size: NA
V gene: TRBV16
CDR3 DNA: TGTGCCAGCAGCCAAGATAGTGAGACCCAGTACTTC
CDR3 protein: CASSQDSETQYF

D gene: TRBD1
J gene: TRBJ1-1
clone size: once
V gene: TRBV18
CDR3 DNA: TGTGCCAGCTCACCGGACAGGGATGAAGCTTTCTTT
CDR3 protein: CASSPDRDEAFF

D gene: NA
J gene: TRBJ2-2
clone size: NA
V gene: TRBV28
CDR3 DNA: TGTGCCAGCAGCCTCCCGGGACAAAGGACCGGGGAGCTGTTTTTT
CDR3 protein: CASSLPGQRTGELFF

D gene: NA
J gene: TRBJ2-1
clone size: NA
V gene: TRBV6-5
CDR3 DNA: TGTGCCAGCCAAAGACAGGAATTCAATGAGCAGTTCTTC
CDR3 protein: CASQRQEFNEQFF

D gene: NA
J gene: TRBJ1-5
clone size: NA
V gene: TRBV11-2
CDR3 DNA: TGTGCCAGCAGCCCGGGGTTGAATCAGCCCCAGCATTTT
CDR3 protein: CASSPGLNQPQHF

D gene: TRBD1
J gene: TRBJ2-5
clone size: NA
V gene: TRBV7-2
CDR3 DNA: TGTGCCAGCAGCACAGGACAGGGGGCGCAGAAAGAGACCCAGTACTTC
CDR3 protein: CASSTGQGAQKETQYF

D gene: NA
J gene: TRBJ2-7
clone size: NA
V gene: TRBV19
CDR3 DNA: TGTGCCAGTAGTATCGGGTCCGAGGCAGTCTACGAGCAGTACTTC
CDR3 protein: CASSIGSEAVYEQYF